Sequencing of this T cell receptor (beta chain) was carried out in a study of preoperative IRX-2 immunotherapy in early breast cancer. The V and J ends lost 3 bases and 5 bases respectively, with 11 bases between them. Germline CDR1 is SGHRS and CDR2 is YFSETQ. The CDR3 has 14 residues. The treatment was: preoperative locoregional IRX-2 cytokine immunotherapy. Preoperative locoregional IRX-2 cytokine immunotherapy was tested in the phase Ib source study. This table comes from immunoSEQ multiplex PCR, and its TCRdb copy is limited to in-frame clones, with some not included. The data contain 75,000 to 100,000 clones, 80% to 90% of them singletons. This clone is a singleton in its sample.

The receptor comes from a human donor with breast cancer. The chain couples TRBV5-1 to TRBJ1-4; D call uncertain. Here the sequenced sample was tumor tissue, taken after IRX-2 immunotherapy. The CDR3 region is CASSSGGRNEKLFF. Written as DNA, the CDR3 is TGCGCCAGCAGCTCGGGAGGGAGGAATGAAAAACTGTTTTTT.